This TCR beta chain was sequenced during a study of T cell responses to AZD1222 COVID-19 vaccine. The CDR3 runs 14 residues. Trimming cost V 1 base and J 5 bases, with 9 bases left between them. The germline gives CDR1 SGHNT, CDR2 YENEEA. Clones were sequenced by immunoSEQ multiplex PCR, and TCRdb holds only the in-frame ones, with some missing. Of 90,000 to 150,000 clones in the sample, about 88% were seen once. J is TRBJ2-1 and V is TRBV11-3; D gene uncertain. The sequence came from an adult in good health. This specimen consisted of peripheral blood, obtained on day 0 of AZD1222 vaccination. CDR3: CASSLGTVHNEQFF. CDR3 nucleotides: TGTGCCAGCAGCTTAGGGACCGTGCACAATGAGCAGTTCTTC.